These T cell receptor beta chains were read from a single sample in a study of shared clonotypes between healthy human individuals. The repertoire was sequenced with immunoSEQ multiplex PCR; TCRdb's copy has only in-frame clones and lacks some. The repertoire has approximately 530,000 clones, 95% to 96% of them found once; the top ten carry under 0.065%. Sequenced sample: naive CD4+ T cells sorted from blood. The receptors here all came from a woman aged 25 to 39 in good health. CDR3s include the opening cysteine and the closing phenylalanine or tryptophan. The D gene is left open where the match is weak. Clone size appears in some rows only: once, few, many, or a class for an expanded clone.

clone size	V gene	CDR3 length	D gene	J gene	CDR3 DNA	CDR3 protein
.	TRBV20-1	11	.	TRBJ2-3	TGCAGTGCTGCTAGGGGAGATACGCAGTATTTT	CSAARGDTQYF
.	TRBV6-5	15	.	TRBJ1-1	TGTGCCAGCAGTCCACAAACAGGGATGAACACTGAAGCTTTCTTT	CASSPQTGMNTEAFF
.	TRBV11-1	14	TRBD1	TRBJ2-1	TGTGCCAGCAGCTTTGACAGGGGATTATATGAGCAGTTCTTC	CASSFDRGLYEQFF
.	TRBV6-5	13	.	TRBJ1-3	TGTGCCACACGACAGAGCTCTGGAAACACCATATATTTT	CATRQSSGNTIYF
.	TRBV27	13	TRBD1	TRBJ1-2	TGTGCCAGCAGTTCGACACTCAGGGGGGGCTACACCTTC	CASSSTLRGGYTF
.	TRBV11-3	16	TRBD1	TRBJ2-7	TGTGCCAGCAGCTTAGCCACAGGGGATAGGCTCTACGAGCAGTACTTC	CASSLATGDRLYEQYF
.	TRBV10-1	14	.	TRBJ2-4	TGCGCCAGCAGTGCAAGGGGGTGGGAGGACATTCAGTACTTC	CASSARGWEDIQYF
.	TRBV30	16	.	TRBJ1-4	TGTGCCTGGAGTGTAGGTTGGCCGGGTACTAATGAAAAACTGTTTTTT	CAWSVGWPGTNEKLFF
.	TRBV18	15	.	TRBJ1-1	TGTGCCAGCTCACCCCGAACGGGTGCGAACACTGAAGCTTTCTTT	CASSPRTGANTEAFF
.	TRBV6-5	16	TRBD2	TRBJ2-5	TGTGCCAGCAGTTACAGCGGGAATACCTACCAAGAGACCCAGTACTTC	CASSYSGNTYQETQYF
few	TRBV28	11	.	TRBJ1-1	TGTGCCAGCACCCTCGGGGACCGGGCTTTCTTT	CASTLGDRAFF